This entry lists 18 T cell receptor beta chains sequenced from one sample in a study of T-cell memory formation after mild COVID-19. MiXCR, run by TCRdb on the 5' RACE reads, gives a single entry per CDR3 protein. The sample lists 300,000 to 350,000 distinct CDR3 sequences, roughly 13% seen once, with about a fifth in the top ten. Sequencing was carried out using PBMCs or a T cell subset sorted from them (not recorded which). The receptors originated from a man younger than 35 who had mild COVID-19 (a few samples of this study predate the infection). Cell type and time point are not known.

This clonotype showed up many times. J is TRBJ2-7 and V is TRBV20-1, with TRBD2 matching 7 bases. In germline, CDR1 is DFQATT, CDR2 SNEGSKA (reference sequence). This CDR3 comprises 14 residues. Trimming cost V 5 bases and J 3 bases; bases outside gene matches: 10. The CDR3: CSAPTIAGGYEQYV. The CDR3 nucleotides read TGCAGTGCTCCGACCATAGCGGGCGGCTACGAGCAGTACGTC.

In this sample, this clonotype turned up many times. The chain combines TRBV20-1 with TRBJ2-3, with 9 positions matching TRBD1. V shed 6 bases, J shed 7 bases, and the junction held 11 bases outside the gene matches. Germline CDR1 is DFQATT and CDR2 is SNEGSKA (reference sequence). The CDR3 sequence is 14 residues long. The CDR3 protein is CSAIPGQGTYTQYF. The CDR3 DNA follows: TGCAGTGCCATTCCGGGACAGGGTACTTATACGCAGTATTTT.

A single count supports this clonotype. The V and J genes are TRBV14 and TRBJ2-3, with D possibly being TRBD1 (6 bases). The germline gives CDR1 SGHDN, CDR2 FVKESK. V shed 4 bases and J shed 0 bases, with 14 bases lying between them. The CDR3 sequence is 16 residues long. CDR3 DNA: TGTGCCAGCAGCCGTGACACAGGGTTTAGCACAGATACGCAGTATTTT. Amino acid sequence: CASSRDTGFSTDTQYF. Supplemented by reference TRBV14 and TRBJ2-3, the full variable domain reads EAGVTQFPSHSVIEKGQTVTLRCDPISGHDNLYWYRRVMGKEIKFLLHFVKESKQDESGMPNNRFLAERTGGTYSTLKVQPAELEDSGVYFCASSRDTGFSTDTQYFGPGTRLTVL.

This chain connects TRBV11-2 to TRBJ2-3; 9 bases align to TRBD2. Losses at the gene ends were 6 bases for V and 2 bases for J; bases not matched to a gene: 6. The CDR3 runs 15 residues. Per the germline V gene, CDR1 is SGHAT and CDR2 is FQNNGV. The CDR3 bases are TGTGCCAGCAGGCAAAAGCGGGGGGCCACAGATACGCAGTATTTT. Its translation is CASRQKRGATDTQYF.

J is TRBJ2-7 and V is TRBV20-1; D possibly uses TRBD1 or TRBD2 (7 bases each). The CDR3 has 15 residues. Germline V gives CDR1 DFQATT, CDR2 SNEGSKA (reference sequence). V was pared by 5 bases and J by 0 bases, with 17 bases between. The CDR3 sequence: CSAGQGGPISYEQYF. CDR3 nucleotide sequence: TGCAGTGCTGGTCAGGGGGGGCCTATCTCCTACGAGCAGTACTTC.

The chain carries TRBV7-9 and TRBJ1-1, with a possible D match to TRBD1 (6 bases). The CDR3 totals 14 residues. Germline V gene sequence: CDR1 SEHNR, CDR2 FQNEAQ (reference sequence). The V end lost 3 bases, the J end lost 7 bases, and 15 bases lay between the germline ends. The CDR3 bases are TGTGCCAGCAGCTTTCTGGGACAAGGAATTGAAGCTTTCTTT. This sequence encodes CASSFLGQGIEAFF.

This clonotype was counted many times. J is TRBJ2-3 and V is TRBV19; a weak D match, TRBD2 (5 bases). The CDR3 totals 13 residues. V was clipped by 8 bases and J by 1 base, with 10 bases between them. CDR1 is LNHDA, CDR2 SQIVND, per germline (reference sequence). CDR3 coding DNA: TGTGCCAGTGCAGAGGAGGGCACAGATACGCAGTATTTT. Its protein is CASAEEGTDTQYF.

This clonotype was counted only a few times. The rearrangement joins TRBV20-1 to TRBJ1-5; D remains ambiguous. This CDR3 region has 13 residues. The V gene lost 1 base and the J gene lost 6 bases, with 10 bases spanning the gap. The germline gives CDR1 DFQATT, CDR2 SNEGSKA (reference sequence). The CDR3 DNA is TGCAGTGCTAGAGGCCAGGCCGGTCAGCCCCAGCATTTT. Translation: CSARGQAGQPQHF.

The V call is TRBV7-9, the J call TRBJ1-1; D gene unclear. Between the trimmed V and J ends, which lost 5 bases and 8 bases, there was a span of 3 bases. CDR3 length equals 9 residues. Germline CDR1 is SEHNR and CDR2 is FQNEAQ (reference sequence). CDR3 in amino acids: CASSPEAFF. The CDR3 nucleotides read TGTGCCAGCAGCCCCGAAGCTTTCTTT.

Comment on this clonotype: The CDR3 carries no conserved terminal phenylalanine or tryptophan, so it likely arises from a read error. The gene calls are TRBV12-3 or TRBV12-4 and TRBJ2-5, with D possibly matching TRBD1 (6 bases). This CDR3 comprises 13 residues. The ends were cut back, 6 bases at V and 2 bases at J, with 10 bases in the middle. Here the CDR3 reads CASSRQVQETQYL. CDR3 nucleotide sequence: TGTGCCAGCAGCAGACAGGTGCAAGAGACCCAGTACTTG.

J is TRBJ2-2 and V is TRBV10-3; D uncertain. The length of the CDR3 is 14 residues. V lost 8 bases and J 0 bases, leaving 10 bases between the germline ends. Germline V gene lookup returns CDR1 ENHRY and CDR2 SYGVKD. The CDR3 is CAIRVPANTGELFF. CDR3 nucleotides: TGTGCCATCCGAGTTCCCGCGAACACCGGGGAGCTGTTTTTT.

The V call is TRBV4-1, the J call TRBJ2-1; D remains ambiguous. V was shortened by 3 bases and J by 10 bases, with 13 bases between the two germline ends. This CDR3 contains 13 residues. The germline gives CDR1 MGHRA, CDR2 YSYEKL. This CDR3 reads CASSHFAHREQFF. DNA for the CDR3: TGCGCCAGCAGCCACTTTGCTCATCGGGAGCAGTTCTTC.

This clonotype was counted a few times. V is TRBV7-2 and J is TRBJ2-2; tentative D call: TRBD1 (6 bases). Trimming stripped 1 base from V and 1 base from J, with 10 bases between. Per germline, CDR1 SGHTA and CDR2 FQGNSA. This CDR3 has 16 residues. The CDR3 reads CASSLVGAMNTGELFF. The CDR3 DNA reads TGTGCCAGCAGCTTAGTGGGGGCTATGAACACCGGGGAGCTGTTTTTT.

The chain uses TRBV2 and TRBJ2-1; the match to TRBD2 covers 8 bases. Unmatched junction bases numbered 7, after V lost 11 bases and J lost 1 base. The CDR3 sequence is 14 residues long. Germline lookup yields CDR1 SNHLY and CDR2 FYNNEI. The CDR3, as DNA: TGTGCCTGGGCCTTAGCGGGGTCCTACAATGAGCAGTTCTTC. The encoded protein is CAWALAGSYNEQFF.

The table lists this clonotype with a few counts. The chain is built from TRBV7-2 and TRBJ2-2; 11 bases are a match to TRBD2. Germline V gene sequence: CDR1 SGHTA, CDR2 FQGNSA. V lost 4 bases to trimming and J lost 8 bases; unmatched junction nucleotides: 6. The CDR3 length is 15 residues. The CDR3 here is CASSWASGGSGELFF. The CDR3 DNA reads TGTGCCAGCAGCTGGGCTAGCGGGGGGTCTGGGGAGCTGTTTTTT.

CDR3 amino acids: CASSYSHNTGELFF. In DNA, the CDR3 is TGTGCCAGCAGTTACTCCCATAACACCGGGGAGCTGTTTTTT. The chain joins TRBV6-5 to TRBJ2-2; no clear D. Germline-derived CDR1 and CDR2 are MNHEY and SVGAGI. Trimming removed 0 bases from V and 2 bases from J, with 4 bases in between. CDR3 length equals 14 residues.

This clonotype showed up many times. The chain links TRBV15 to TRBJ1-4; maybe TRBD1 (5 bases). Germline CDR1 LNHNV, CDR2 YYDKDF (reference sequence). This CDR3 comprises 15 residues. Trimming left V 1 base short and J 8 bases short, with 14 bases between. The CDR3 sequence: CATSRVGGAGEKLFF. CDR3 coding DNA: TGTGCCACCAGCAGAGTCGGAGGGGCCGGGGAAAAACTGTTTTTT.

There are a few counts of this clonotype. The CDR3 bases are TGTGCCATCAGTGACGGGGCTGGGGCCACTGAAGCTTTCTTT. This encodes CAISDGAGATEAFF. The rearrangement links TRBV10-3 to TRBJ1-1, with D perhaps TRBD1 (5 bases). Germline V gene data show CDR1 as ENHRY and CDR2 as SYGVKD. CDR3 length equals 14 residues. The V and J ends lost 3 bases and 4 bases respectively, with 12 bases between them.